These 24 T cell receptor gamma chains share one sample of origin, sequenced in a study of γδ T cells in repeated Plasmodium falciparum infection. TCRdb used CATT to re-call clones from the multiplex PCR reads. The data show 12,000 to 15,000 gamma-chain clones, approximately 1.5% seen once. Flow sorting of PBMC yielded separate Vgamma9/Vdelta2+ and Vdelta2-negative gammadelta T cell populations for bulk repertoire analysis. The sequencing input was gamma-delta T cells from blood. The receptors derive from a pool of human donors (malaria-infected and uninfected, not separated).

On this clone itself: TCRdb assigns this DNA the protein of a much larger clone, which departs from its translation at residue 9; this likely reflects a read error, and the protein shown comes from translating the DNA. The chain has TRGV8 and TRGJP2. CDR3 length equals 12 residues. Germline loops: CDR1 VENAVY, CDR2 YDSYNSRV. This chain's CDR3 is CATWDSDWTKTF. The CDR3 region has the DNA TGTGCCACCTGGGATAGCGATTGGACCAAGACGTTT.

This clone has a handful of counts. The translation of this DNA and the TCRdb protein of a much larger clone differ at residue 5, probably owing to a read error; the protein shown here is translated from the DNA. The CDR3 region has the DNA TGTGCCTTGTGGGATGCTCATCCTAATTATTATAAGAAACTCTTT. Translated, it gives CALWDAHPNYYKKLF. The chain combines TRGV9 with TRGJ1 or TRGJ2. J lost 1 base, V lost 4 bases, and 10 bases had no gene match. The CDR3 is made up of 15 amino acids. Germline V gives CDR1 GITISATS, CDR2 ISYDGTV (reference sequence).

This clone came up many times. TCRdb's listed protein matches a much larger clone and diverges from this DNA's translation at residue 10, likely through a read error; the protein shown comes from the DNA. The chain has TRGV9 and TRGJ1 or TRGJ2. The J gene comes from matching the DNA to germline here; TCRdb lacks it. The CDR3 sequence is 14 residues long. V lost 0 bases and J lost 9; bases outside the gene matches: 11. Germline V gives CDR1 GITISATS, CDR2 ISYDGTV (reference sequence). CDR3 bases: TGTGCCTTGTGGGAGGTGCAGGGGGGGTGTAAGAAACTCTTT. Its translation is CALWEVQGGCKKLF.

On this clone itself: The translation of this DNA and the TCRdb protein of a much larger clone differ at residue 10, probably owing to a read error; the protein shown here is translated from the DNA. V gene TRGV4 was called; the J gene was not. The germline CDR1 and CDR2 sequences are EGSTGY and YDSYTSSV. This CDR3 spans 12 amino acids. CDR3 DNA sequence: TGTGCCACCTGGGAGCGGAATTATAAGAGACTCTTT. This sequence encodes CATWERNYKRLF.

In this sample, this clone is medium-sized. The chain uses TRGV4 and TRGJ1 or TRGJ2. CDR1 is EGSTGY, CDR2 YDSYTSSV, per germline. The ends lost 4 bases at V and 2 bases at J; junction bases unmatched: 2. The CDR3 loop spans 12 amino acids. The DNA for the CDR3 is TGTGCCACCTGGGAGGATTATTATAAGAAACTCTTT. As protein: CATWEDYYKKLF.

About this clone: This DNA's translation and the protein TCRdb lists, from a much larger clone, do not match at residues 6 and 8, likely due to a read error; the protein shown is translated from the DNA. The V gene is TRGV4, the J gene TRGJP2. CDR1 EGSTGY and CDR2 YDSYTSSV come from the germline V gene. The CDR3 totals 17 residues. J lost 1 base, V lost 5 bases, and 13 bases had no gene match. The DNA of the CDR3 is TGTGCCACCTGGGCCAATCATACACGTAGTAGTGATTGGATCAAGACGTTT. Translated: CATWANHTRSSDWIKTF.

As concerns this clone: It differs at one base from a far larger clone, so likely a read error. Other DNA sequences in this specimen translate into the identical CDR3. The chain carries TRGV9 and TRGJ1 or TRGJ2. CDR1 and CDR2 from the germline V gene are GITISATS and ISYDGTV (reference sequence). V lost 4 bases to trimming and J lost 10 bases; unmatched junction nucleotides: 13. This CDR3 is built from 13 residues. CDR3 region: CALWEVPIRKKLF. CDR3 in DNA: TGTGCCTTGTGGGAAGTGCCTATAAGGAAGAAACTCTTT.

This clone has just a few counts. TCRdb records a much larger clone's protein for this DNA, with a difference at residue 3 that likely arises from a read error; the protein given is the translation of the DNA. V usage is TRGV3 and J usage is TRGJ1 or TRGJ2. Germline V CDR1 and CDR2: VTNTFY, YDVSTARD (reference sequence). The CDR3 length is 13 residues. The CDR3 sequence: CAPWFSNYYKKLF. The CDR3 DNA reads as TGTGCCCCCTGGTTCTCGAATTATTATAAGAAACTCTTT.

A word on this clone: A read error likely explains why the TCRdb protein, taken from a much larger clone, differs from this DNA's translation at residue 6; the protein shown is translated from the DNA. The DNA of the CDR3 is TGTGCCTTGTGGGAGTTGCAGTCCTACAATTCGAATTATTATAAGAAACTCTTT. Translation: CALWELQSYNSNYYKKLF. This sequence joins TRGV9 and TRGJ1 or TRGJ2. The J gene comes from matching the DNA to germline here; TCRdb lacks it. CDR3 length: 18 amino acids. With V trimmed by 3 bases and J by 0 bases, 17 bases remained unmatched. CDR1 GITISATS and CDR2 ISYDGTV come from the germline V gene (reference sequence).

In this sample, this clone turned up many times. The protein held in TCRdb is that of a much larger clone and does not match this DNA's translation at residue 14, likely because of a read error; the protein shown is translated from the DNA. The V and J genes are TRGV9 and TRGJP. The CDR3 is made up of 16 amino acids. In germline, CDR1 is GITISATS, CDR2 ISYDGTV (reference sequence). CDR3 residues: CALWDQQELGKKIRVF. CDR3 nucleotide sequence: TGTGCCTTGTGGGACCAGCAAGAGTTGGGCAAAAAAATCAGGGTATTT.

This clone was seen repeatedly, ten times or more. The TCRdb record carries a much larger clone's protein, which differs from this DNA's translation at residue 13; a read error is the likely cause, and the protein listed here is the DNA translation. This chain joins TRGV9 and TRGJP. The J gene, not given by TCRdb, was assigned here from a germline match of the nucleotide sequence. The CDR3 loop spans 16 amino acids. The germline gives CDR1 GITISATS, CDR2 ISYDGTV (reference sequence). The CDR3 DNA reads as TGTGCCTTGTGGGAGGAACAAGAGTTGGGCAAAAAAGTCAAGGTATTT. It specifies CALWEEQELGKKVKVF.

This clone has ten or more counts. The protein that TCRdb holds for this DNA derives from a much larger clone and differs from the translated DNA at residue 6, which likely indicates a read error; the protein shown here is translated from the DNA. The chain employs TRGV9 and TRGJ1 or TRGJ2. The J gene is not listed in TCRdb, so it was assigned here from a DNA match to germline. This CDR3 contains 14 residues. Germline lookup yields CDR1 GITISATS and CDR2 ISYDGTV (reference sequence). The V segment lost 3 bases and the J segment 3 bases; nucleotides outside the gene matches: 8. CDR3 loop: CALWETHPYYKKLF. CDR3 DNA sequence: TGTGCCTTGTGGGAGACCCACCCTTATTATAAGAAACTCTTT.

This clone has a count of ten or more. A single base is all that separates this from a far larger clone, so a read error is likely. The sample holds other DNA sequences that translate to the same CDR3. The chain employs TRGV5 and TRGJ1 or TRGJ2. The CDR3 spans 11 residues. Germline V gene sequence: CDR1 VINAFY, CDR2 YDVSNSKD. CDR3 amino acids: CATWDNYKKLF. CDR3 in DNA: TGTGCCACCTGGGACAATTATAAGAAGCTCTTT.

The table lists this clone with many counts. TCRdb's listed protein matches a much larger clone and diverges from this DNA's translation at residue 7, likely through a read error; the protein shown comes from the DNA. CDR3 coding DNA: TGTGCCTTGTGGGAGCTAAATCAAGAGTTGGGCAAAAAAATCAAGGTATTT. Amino acids: CALWELNQELGKKIKVF. The rearrangement joins TRGV9 to TRGJP. The J gene was missing in TCRdb and was found by matching the end of the DNA to germline. V shed 3 bases and J 4 bases; nucleotides not matched to a gene: 6. This CDR3 contains 17 residues. CDR1 and CDR2 from the germline V gene are GITISATS and ISYDGTV (reference sequence).

This clone has a count of ten or more. A single base is all that separates this from a far larger clone, so a read error is likely. The identical CDR3 is also encoded by other nucleotide sequences in the sample. The chain joins TRGV9 to TRGJ1 or TRGJ2. Since TCRdb gives no J gene, matching the DNA to germline was used here to assign it. Germline V gene data show CDR1 as GITISATS and CDR2 as ISYDGTV (reference sequence). This CDR3 region has 13 residues. In nucleotides, the CDR3 is TGCGCCTTGTGGGAGAGCGGCGGTTATAAGAAACTCTTT. It codes for CALWESGGYKKLF.

This clone showed up just a few times. TCRdb's protein for this DNA is that of a much larger clone and differs from the translation at residue 4, likely a read error; the protein shown is the DNA translation. The sample carries other DNA sequences with the same CDR3. The J segment was not called; the V segment is TRGV9. The CDR3 spans 29 residues. The germline V gene encodes CDR1 GITISATS and CDR2 ISYDGTV (reference sequence). The CDR3 coding sequence is TGTGCCTTGCGGGAGGTGCAGAAGGTGGGATTGGCAGTGGAACAACACTGGTTGTCACAGGTAAGTATCGGAAGAATACAACATTTC. Translating gives CALREVQKVGLAVEQHWLSQVSIGRIQHF.

Sample share makes this clone medium-sized. With a much larger clone just one base away, this may be a read error. The chain recombines TRGV4 with TRGJ1 or TRGJ2. Germline V CDR1 and CDR2: EGSTGY, YDSYTSSV. V dropped 2 bases and J dropped 3; count of bases not matched to a gene: 4. The CDR3 has 13 amino acids. In nucleotides, the CDR3 is TGTGCCACCTGGGATGTCCCTTATTATAAGAAACTCTTT. Encoded protein: CATWDVPYYKKLF.

This clone has a count of ten or more. This likely came from a read error, as a far larger clone is one base away. Additional DNA sequences in this sample encode the identical CDR3. No J gene was named, though the V gene is TRGV9. The CDR3 sequence is 16 residues long. Looked up from germline, CDR1 is GITISATS and CDR2 is ISYDGTV (reference sequence). CDR3: CALWEGILPEHYKKLF. CDR3 DNA: TGTGCCTTGTGGGAGGGTATCCTCCCCGAACATTATAAGAAACTCTTC.

At least ten counts were recorded for this clone. The protein given by TCRdb reflects a much larger clone and differs at residue 7 from this DNA's translation, likely from a read error; the protein shown is the DNA's translation. This rearrangement joins TRGV9 to TRGJ1 or TRGJ2. Germline CDR1 is GITISATS and CDR2 is ISYDGTV (reference sequence). The junction had 13 bases not matched to a gene; V was cut back by 3 bases and J by 2 bases. The CDR3 totals 16 residues. CDR3 sequence: CALWEKVVFDYYKKLF. The CDR3 region has the DNA TGTGCCTTGTGGGAGAAGGTAGTCTTCGATTATTATAAGAAACTCTTT.

To note about this clone: TCRdb's protein for this DNA is that of a much larger clone and differs from the translation at residue 11, likely a read error; the protein shown is the DNA translation. This sequence joins TRGV9 and TRGJP. The germline V gene has CDR1 GITISATS and CDR2 ISYDGTV (reference sequence). CDR3 length equals 16 residues. The CDR3 coding sequence is TGTGCCTTGTGGGCCCAAGGTGAGTTGGGCACAAAAATCAAGGTATTT. Translating gives CALWAQGELGTKIKVF.

Regarding this clone: A far larger clone lies a single base away; this is likely a read error. The same CDR3 is also encoded by other DNA sequences in this sample. This sequence joins TRGV8 and TRGJ1 or TRGJ2. TCRdb is silent on the J gene; assignment here came from matching the DNA to germline. CDR1 is VENAVY and CDR2 is YDSYNSRV in the germline V gene. The CDR3 sequence is 11 residues long. The CDR3 DNA reads TGTGCTACCTGGGCCTTGGTTAAGAAACTCTTT. This translates into CATWALVKKLF.

This clone showed up many times. For this DNA, TCRdb reports the protein of a much larger clone, which diverges at residue 10, most likely from a read error; the protein presented here is translated directly from the DNA. The V and J genes are TRGV3 and TRGJ1 or TRGJ2. The germline gives CDR1 VTNTFY, CDR2 YDVSTARD (reference sequence). This CDR3 is 14 amino acids long. Trimming cost V 0 bases and J 9 bases; bases outside gene matches: 11. The CDR3 sequence: CATWDRPQSCKKLF. The CDR3 DNA reads as TGTGCCACCTGGGACAGGCCGCAATCGTGTAAGAAACTCTTT.

A note on this clone: For this DNA, TCRdb reports the protein of a much larger clone, which diverges at residue 2, most likely from a read error; the protein presented here is translated directly from the DNA. This chain connects TRGV4 to TRGJ1 or TRGJ2. Here the J gene came from matching the DNA to germline, since TCRdb omits it. Looked up from germline, CDR1 is EGSTGY and CDR2 is YDSYTSSV. The CDR3 runs 16 residues. The DNA for the CDR3 is TGTACCACCTGGGATGGTGGGGTAATCAATTATTATAAGAAACTCTTT. Its translation: CTTWDGGVINYYKKLF.

In the case of this clone: TCRdb lists the protein of a much larger clone for this DNA, which differs at residue 3, so this is likely a read error; the protein given here is translated from the DNA itself. The chain recombines TRGV4 with TRGJ1 or TRGJ2. This CDR3 comprises 13 residues. Germline lookup yields CDR1 EGSTGY and CDR2 YDSYTSSV. The CDR3 bases are TGTGCCCCCTGGGATGGGCAATGGAATAAGAAACTCTTT. Translation: CAPWDGQWNKKLF.